A single sample gave rise to the 27 T cell receptor beta chains below, sequenced in a study of cytomegalovirus exposure and HLA in healthy donors. This PCR relied on a set of 60 Vbeta primers and 13 Jbeta primers. Clones were sequenced by immunoSEQ multiplex PCR, and TCRdb holds only the in-frame ones, with some missing. The sample lists some 150,000 clones, 65% to 90% occurring once. The sample comprised PBMCs. All receptors come from a man between 50 and 59 years old in good health and CMV-seropositive.

V is TRBV6-1 and J is TRBJ1-3; D perhaps matches TRBD1 (5 bases). Germline-derived CDR1 and CDR2 are MNHNS and SASEGT. Trimming shortened V by 0 bases and J by 3 bases, and 9 bases separated the two germline ends. The CDR3 is 15 residues long. As DNA, the CDR3 is TGTGCCAGCAGTGAAGCGGAGGGGCTTGGAAACACCATATATTTT. It codes for CASSEAEGLGNTIYF.

This clone showed up just once. The sample has other DNA sequences that encode this CDR3 too. This chain connects TRBV19 to TRBJ1-2, with D perhaps matching TRBD1 (5 bases). V dropped 2 bases and J dropped 7 bases, with 23 bases sitting between them. CDR1 is LNHDA, CDR2 SQIVND, per germline (reference sequence). This CDR3 region has 17 residues. CDR3 residues: CASSISGGRLVRAGYTF. The CDR3 DNA is TGTGCCAGTAGTATATCGGGGGGAAGGCTTGTACGTGCTGGCTACACCTTC. Based on the CDR3 plus reference TRBV19 and TRBJ1-2, the full variable domain is DGGITQSPKYLFRKEGQNVTLSCEQNLNHDAMYWYRQDPGQGLRLIYYSQIVNDFQKGDIAEGYSVSREKKESFPLTVTSAQKNPTAFYLCASSISGGRLVRAGYTFGSGTRLTVV.

CDR3 in amino acids: CASSRNTGVGNTIYF. CDR3 sequence (DNA): TGTGCCAGCTCGCGCAACACAGGGGTCGGAAACACCATATATTTT. V is TRBV18 and J is TRBJ1-3; 7 bases fit TRBD1. CDR1 and CDR2 from the germline V gene are KGHSH and LQKENI. J was trimmed by 4 bases and V by 6 bases; bases with no gene match: 9. This CDR3 region has 15 residues.

In its sample, this clone was seen once. V is TRBV5-1 and J is TRBJ1-1, with D maybe TRBD1 (5 bases). The V end was cut by 0 bases, the J end by 6 bases, with 15 bases between. The CDR3 is 15 amino acids. Germline loops: CDR1 SGHRS, CDR2 YFSETQ. The CDR3 coding sequence is TGCGCCAGCAGCTTGGCCGTGAGGCAAGGGGCTGAAGCTTTCTTT. As protein: CASSLAVRQGAEAFF.

This rearrangement joins TRBV19 to TRBJ1-6; D might be TRBD1 (6 bases). CDR1 and CDR2 from the germline V gene are LNHDA and SQIVND (reference sequence). V was trimmed by 3 bases and J by 7 bases, leaving 13 bases between them. The CDR3 runs 15 residues. Here the CDR3 reads CASSIGGRKNSPLHF. The CDR3 DNA is TGTGCCAGTAGTATCGGGGGGCGGAAAAATTCACCCCTCCACTTT.

CDR3 bases: TGTGCCAGCAGCCCGGGATATGGGGACACTGAAGCTTTCTTT. The encoded protein is CASSPGYGDTEAFF. The chain joins TRBV5-5 to TRBJ1-1; no reliable D call. The CDR3 is made up of 14 amino acids. In germline, CDR1 is SGHKS, CDR2 YYEKEE (reference sequence). V was cut by 4 bases and J by 3 bases, with 13 bases left in between.

The rearrangement joins TRBV7-9 to TRBJ1-1; D ambiguous. V shed 5 bases and J shed 4 bases, with 11 bases lying between them. Germline loops: CDR1 SEHNR, CDR2 FQNEAQ (reference sequence). This CDR3 is 13 amino acids long. CDR3 DNA sequence: TGTGCCAGCAGCCCGCCGGGGTCCACTGAAGCTTTCTTT. This translates into CASSPPGSTEAFF.

The chain is built from TRBV28 and TRBJ1-4; the D gene is possibly TRBD1 (6 bases). Germline lookup yields CDR1 MDHEN and CDR2 SYDVKM. This CDR3 is 14 amino acids long. The V gene lost 8 bases and the J gene lost 0 bases, with 10 bases spanning the gap. The CDR3, as DNA: TGTGCCAGCGGGGACATTGCAACTAATGAAAAACTGTTTTTT. Translation: CASGDIATNEKLFF.

V and J are TRBV5-1 and TRBJ1-1; 10 bases are shared with TRBD1. With V trimmed by 2 bases and J by 7 bases, 5 bases remained unmatched. This CDR3 region has 14 residues. CDR1 and CDR2 from the germline V gene are SGHRS and YFSETQ. Here the CDR3 DNA reads TGCGCCAGCAGCTTCCCGGGACAGGGGATTGAAGCTTTCTTT. Its protein is CASSFPGQGIEAFF. The entire variable domain, with the rest obtained from reference TRBV5-1 and TRBJ1-1, is as follows: KAGVTQTPRYLIKTRGQQVTLSCSPISGHRSVSWYQQTPGQGLQFLFEYFSETQRNKGNFPGRFSGRQFSNSRSEMNVSTLELGDSALYLCASSFPGQGIEAFFGQGTRLTVV.

This chain connects TRBV14 to TRBJ1-1; 8 bases match TRBD1. This CDR3 has 15 residues. Germline V lookup: CDR1 SGHDN, CDR2 FVKESK. The trim removed 1 base at V and 5 bases at J, leaving 6 bases unmatched. The CDR3 reads CASSQVSTGVTEAFF. The CDR3 DNA reads TGTGCCAGCAGCCAAGTCTCGACAGGGGTGACTGAAGCTTTCTTT.

DNA of the CDR3: TGTGCCAGCAGCCCCGGGGGTAGCAATCAGCCCCAGCATTTT. Amino acids: CASSPGGSNQPQHF. V gene TRBV9 combines with J gene TRBJ1-5, with TRBD1 as a possible D gene (5 bases). The ends were cut back, 4 bases at V and 0 bases at J, with 8 bases in the middle. The CDR3 consists of 14 residues. Germline values: CDR1 SGDLS, CDR2 YYNGEE. Full variable domain (missing parts from reference TRBV9 and TRBJ1-5): DSGVTQTPKHLITATGQRVTLRCSPRSGDLSVYWYQQSLDQGLQFLIQYYNGEERAKGNILERFSAQQFPDLHSELNLSSLELGDSALYFCASSPGGSNQPQHFGDGTRLSIL.

This chain connects TRBV5-4 to TRBJ2-7, with TRBD1 matching over 9 bases. CDR3 length: 14 residues. Germline V gene sequence: CDR1 SGHNT, CDR2 YYREEE (reference sequence). Trimming at V came to 3 bases and at J to 1 base, leaving 2 bases not matched to a gene. CDR3 DNA sequence: TGTGCCAGCAGCTCGGGGACAGGGTCCTACGAGCAGTACTTC. Its translation: CASSSGTGSYEQYF. Based on the CDR3 plus reference TRBV5-4 and TRBJ2-7, the full variable domain is ETGVTQSPTHLIKTRGQQVTLRCSSQSGHNTVSWYQQALGQGPQFIFQYYREEENGRGNFPPRFSGLQFPNYSSELNVNALELDDSALYLCASSSGTGSYEQYFGPGTRLTVT.

The chain links TRBV19 to TRBJ2-2, with 8 nucleotides matching TRBD2. The CDR3 sequence is 14 residues long. With V trimmed by 7 bases and J by 5 bases, 6 bases remained unmatched. Germline V gene lookup returns CDR1 LNHDA and CDR2 SQIVND (reference sequence). In DNA, the CDR3 is TGTGCCAGTACCTCGCGGGGGGTGACCGGGGAGCTGTTTTTT. This translates into CASTSRGVTGELFF.

The chain combines TRBV5-1 with TRBJ2-1; TRBD2 matches at 8 bases. Trimming at V came to 0 bases and at J to 3 bases, leaving 8 bases not matched to a gene. There are 17 residues in the CDR3. The germline V gene has CDR1 SGHRS and CDR2 YFSETQ. CDR3 nucleotides: TGCGCCAGCAGCTTGGAACCCACGGGAGGGCTCTACAATGAGCAGTTCTTC. Protein product: CASSLEPTGGLYNEQFF.

J is TRBJ1-4 and V is TRBV4-1; D is undetermined. The CDR3 has 15 amino acids. Trimming took off 0 bases at V and 8 bases at J, with 13 bases between the two ends. Germline CDR1 MGHRA, CDR2 YSYEKL. CDR3 sequence (DNA): TGCGCCAGCAGCCAAGAAGGCCGGGGAGGGGAAAAACTGTTTTTT. This gives the protein CASSQEGRGGEKLFF.

This clone was counted a single time. The chain recombines TRBV14 with TRBJ2-7; 12 bases are a match to TRBD2. Germline CDR1 and CDR2: SGHDN and FVKESK. The V gene end was trimmed by 4 bases and the J gene end by 4 bases; junction bases not matched to a gene: 8. The CDR3 extends over 16 amino acids. The CDR3 bases are TGTGCCAGCAGCCCCCGGGGTACTAGCGGGAGGTACGAGCAGTACTTC. It codes for CASSPRGTSGRYEQYF.

V usage is TRBV23-1 and J usage is TRBJ2-2; 11 bases line up with TRBD1. TRBV23-1 is an open reading frame, and its role is uncertain. The CDR3 extends over 15 amino acids. With V trimmed by 6 bases and J by 6 bases, 6 bases remained unmatched. CDR3 nucleotides: TGCGCCAGCAGGGCCGGACAGGGGGCAGCCGGGGAGCTGTTTTTT. Protein sequence: CASRAGQGAAGELFF.

The chain carries TRBV5-4 and TRBJ1-6, with 10 bases identical to TRBD1. The CDR3 has 14 residues. Germline CDR1 reads SGHNT; CDR2 reads YYREEE (reference sequence). With V trimmed by 5 bases and J by 10 bases, 6 bases remained unmatched. The CDR3 reads CASSWDRGGSPLHF. For the CDR3, the DNA is TGTGCCAGCAGTTGGGACAGGGGTGGATCACCCCTCCACTTT.

This clone came up a few times. The V and J genes are TRBV6-5 and TRBJ2-1; TRBD2 matches 9 bases. This CDR3 contains 15 residues. Trimming removed 8 bases from V and 4 bases from J; junction bases left unmatched: 9. Per the germline V gene, CDR1 is MNHEY and CDR2 is SVGAGI. CDR3 loop: CASSKGLAGYNEQFF. Here the CDR3 DNA reads TGTGCCAGCTCAAAGGGGCTAGCGGGGTACAATGAGCAGTTCTTC.

CDR3 sequence: CASSVGNRGETQYF. The DNA of the CDR3 is TGTGCCAGCAGCGTTGGTAACAGGGGAGAGACCCAGTACTTC. The V and J genes are TRBV9 and TRBJ2-5; 7 bases fit TRBD1. This CDR3 contains 14 residues. CDR1 is SGDLS, CDR2 YYNGEE, per germline. With 2 bases clipped from V and 4 bases from J, the junction kept 5 bases outside the gene matches.

Regarding this clone: Compared with germline, one end of the junction differs, possibly owing to a read error. The chain links TRBV28 to TRBJ2-4; 8 nucleotides line up with TRBD2. There are 16 residues in the CDR3. Germline loops: CDR1 MDHEN, CDR2 SYDVKM. CDR3 amino acids: CASSIRGGVTKNSQYF. The CDR3 DNA reads TGTGCCAGCAGTATACGGGGGGGCGTAACCAAAAACAGTCAGTACTTC.

CDR3: CASRPGYTEAFF. The CDR3 DNA is TGTGCCAGCAGACCAGGGTACACTGAAGCTTTCTTT. The chain joins TRBV7-9 to TRBJ1-1; a possible D gene is TRBD1 (5 bases). CDR1 is SEHNR, CDR2 FQNEAQ, per germline (reference sequence). The ends were cut back, 6 bases at V and 3 bases at J, with 8 bases in the middle. This CDR3 contains 12 residues. The variable domain in full, completed from reference TRBV7-9 and TRBJ1-1, reads DTGVSQNPRHKITKRGQNVTFRCDPISEHNRLYWYRQTLGQGPEFLTYFQNEAQLEKSRLLSDRFSAERPKGSFSTLEIQRTEQGDSAMYLCASRPGYTEAFFGQGTRLTVV.

This chain connects TRBV28 to TRBJ2-7; 9 bases map to TRBD1. Germline assignment: CDR1 MDHEN and CDR2 SYDVKM. CDR3 length equals 13 residues. V dropped 6 bases and J dropped 4; count of bases not matched to a gene: 4. The CDR3 spells CASRWTGEYEQYF. The CDR3 nucleotides are TGTGCCAGCAGGTGGACAGGGGAGTACGAGCAGTACTTC.

This rearrangement joins TRBV2 to TRBJ1-1; D unresolved. Germline values: CDR1 SNHLY, CDR2 FYNNEI. V dropped 2 bases and J dropped 4 bases, with 11 bases sitting between them. The CDR3 is made up of 14 amino acids. CDR3 DNA sequence: TGTGCCAGCAGTGAAAATCAGGTACGCACTGAAGCTTTCTTT. Protein product: CASSENQVRTEAFF.

CDR3 residues: CASNMGLANYNEQFF. CDR3 coding DNA: TGTGCCAGCAATATGGGACTAGCCAACTACAATGAGCAGTTCTTC. The chain recombines TRBV28 with TRBJ2-1; 9 bases align to TRBD2. There are 15 residues in the CDR3. Germline values: CDR1 MDHEN, CDR2 SYDVKM. Trimming took 7 bases from V and 3 from J; bases not matched to a gene: 7.

The rearrangement uses TRBV6-5 and TRBJ1-2, with unresolved D. Germline-derived CDR1 and CDR2 are MNHEY and SVGAGI. V lost 5 bases, J lost 8 bases, and 18 bases lay in between. This CDR3 is 14 amino acids long. CDR3 nucleotide sequence: TGTGCCAGCAGTGACGTGGGCCCTCCACAGGGCTACACCTTC. Encoded protein: CASSDVGPPQGYTF.

The chain links TRBV21-1 to TRBJ2-1; TRBD2 is the table's D call and was not checked against the DNA. TRBV21-1 is a known pseudogene. CDR3 length equals 16 residues. CDR3 sequence reads: CASSVPPRVSYNEQFF. The DNA of the CDR3 is TGTGCCAGCAGCGTCCCCCCGCGGGTATCCTACAATGAGCAGTTCTTC.